Sequencing of this TCR beta chain was carried out in a study of PD-L1 blockade in urothelial cancer. Study details: The analyses of blood took place 3 weeks (second dose) and 6 weeks after treatment start.

Profiling relied on immunoSEQ multiplex PCR, and the TCRdb table lists in-frame clones only, not all of them. The sample has tens of thousands of clones, roughly 84% seen once; the top ten hold 5.5% to 7.5%. There were between 1 and 8 samples from each patient, taken pretreatment and on-treatment. V lost 1 base, J lost 9 bases, and 13 bases lay in between. CDR3 length: 14 residues. Germline CDR1 LNHNV, CDR2 YYDKDF (reference sequence). The clonotype comes from a man between 40 and 49 years old with urothelial cancer. The chain carries TRBV15 and TRBJ2-1; D is possibly TRBD2 (6 bases). Sequenced here: PBMCs, sampled around atezolizumab (anti-PD-L1) treatment. The CDR3 region has the DNA TGTGCCACCAGCAGAGTGCGGGAACGGGGTGAGCAGTTCTTC. Encoded protein: CATSRVRERGEQFF.